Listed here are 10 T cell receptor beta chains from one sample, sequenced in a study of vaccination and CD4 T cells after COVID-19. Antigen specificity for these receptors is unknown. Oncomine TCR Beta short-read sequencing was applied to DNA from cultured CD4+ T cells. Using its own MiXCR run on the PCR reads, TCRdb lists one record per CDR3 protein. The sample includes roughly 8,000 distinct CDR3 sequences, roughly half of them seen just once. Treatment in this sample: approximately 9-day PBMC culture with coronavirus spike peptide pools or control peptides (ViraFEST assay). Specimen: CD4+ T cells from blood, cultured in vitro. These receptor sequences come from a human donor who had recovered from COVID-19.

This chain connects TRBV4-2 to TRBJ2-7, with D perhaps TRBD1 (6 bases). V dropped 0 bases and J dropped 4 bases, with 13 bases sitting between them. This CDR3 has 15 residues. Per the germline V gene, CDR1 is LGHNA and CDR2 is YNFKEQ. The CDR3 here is CASSQEGRQAYEQYF. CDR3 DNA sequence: TGTGCCAGCAGCCAAGAGGGAAGACAGGCGTACGAGCAGTACTTC.

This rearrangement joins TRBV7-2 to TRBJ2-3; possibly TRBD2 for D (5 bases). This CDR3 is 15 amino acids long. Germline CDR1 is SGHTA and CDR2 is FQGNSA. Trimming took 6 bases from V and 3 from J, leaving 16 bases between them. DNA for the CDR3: TGTGCCAGCAGGCTCGGGATAGCCGGGACAGATACGCAGTATTTT. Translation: CASRLGIAGTDTQYF.

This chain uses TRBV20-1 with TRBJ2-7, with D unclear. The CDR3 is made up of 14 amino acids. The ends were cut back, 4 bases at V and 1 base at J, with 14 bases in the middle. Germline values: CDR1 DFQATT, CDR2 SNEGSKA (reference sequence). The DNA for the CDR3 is TGCAGTGCTATCATCCCCAGCAGGTCCTACGAGCAGTACTTC. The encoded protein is CSAIIPSRSYEQYF.

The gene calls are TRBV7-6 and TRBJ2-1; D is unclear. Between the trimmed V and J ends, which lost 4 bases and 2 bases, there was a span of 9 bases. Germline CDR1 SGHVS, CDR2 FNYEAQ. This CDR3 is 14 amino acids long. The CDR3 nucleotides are TGTGCCAGCAGCTACCTTGGGGCCTACAATGAGCAGTTCTTC. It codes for CASSYLGAYNEQFF.

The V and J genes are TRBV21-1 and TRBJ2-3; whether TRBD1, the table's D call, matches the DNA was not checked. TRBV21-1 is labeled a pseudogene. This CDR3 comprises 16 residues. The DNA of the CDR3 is TGTGCCAGCTCCCCAATTCAGGGAGAAGGCACAGATACGCAGTATTTT. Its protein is CASSPIQGEGTDTQYF.

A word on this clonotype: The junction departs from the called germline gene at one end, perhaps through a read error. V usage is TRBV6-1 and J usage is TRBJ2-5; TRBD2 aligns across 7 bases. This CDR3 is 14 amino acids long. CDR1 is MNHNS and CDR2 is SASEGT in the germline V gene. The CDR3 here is CASREGLVEETQYF. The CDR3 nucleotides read TGTGCCAGCAGAGAAGGACTAGTCGAGGAGACCCAGTACTTC.

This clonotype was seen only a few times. CDR3: CATSHQANTEAFF. CDR3 coding DNA: TGTGCCACCTCACATCAGGCGAACACTGAAGCTTTCTTT. The chain employs TRBV24-1 and TRBJ1-1; D unresolved. V lost 9 bases to trimming and J lost 1 base, with 11 bases between them. This CDR3 region has 13 residues. CDR1 is KGHDR, CDR2 SFDVKD, per germline.

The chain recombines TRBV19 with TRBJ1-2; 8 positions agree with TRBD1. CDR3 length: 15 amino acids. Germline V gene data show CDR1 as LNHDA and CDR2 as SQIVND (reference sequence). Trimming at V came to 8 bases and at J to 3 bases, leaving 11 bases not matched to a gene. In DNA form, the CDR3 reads TGTGCCAGTGCAGATCGTAAGGGACAGGACTATGGCTACACCTTC. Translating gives CASADRKGQDYGYTF.

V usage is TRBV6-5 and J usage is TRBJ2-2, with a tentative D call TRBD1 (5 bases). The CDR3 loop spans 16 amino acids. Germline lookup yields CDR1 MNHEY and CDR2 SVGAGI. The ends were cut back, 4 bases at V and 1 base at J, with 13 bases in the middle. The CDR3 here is CASSSPETGNTGELFF. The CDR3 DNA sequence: TGTGCCAGCAGTTCCCCCGAAACAGGGAACACCGGGGAGCTGTTTTTT.

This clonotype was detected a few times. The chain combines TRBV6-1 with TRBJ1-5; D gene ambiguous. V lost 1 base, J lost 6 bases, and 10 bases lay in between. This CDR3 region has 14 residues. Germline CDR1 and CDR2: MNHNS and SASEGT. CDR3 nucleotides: TGTGCCAGCAGTGAAGTAAATCTAGCTCAGCCCCAGCATTTT. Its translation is CASSEVNLAQPQHF.